Shown below are 25 T cell receptor beta chains from a single sample sequenced in a study of blood T cell repertoires in COVID-19 (dated by TCRdb to 2018 to 2021). The library was made by the immunoSEQ multiplex PCR assay. This is the immuneACCESS table as TCRdb keeps it, with only in-frame sequences that have V and J called. A part of the clones is gone; compared with another copy, unresolved V genes explain less than half, and the rest is unexplained. The sample table lists about 220,000 clones, around 86% of them with a count of one. The top ten clones comprise about 4.8% of the sample. Sequencing was performed on peripheral blood. These receptors all stem from a woman aged 70-85 years with COVID-19, enrolled during active disease.

Turning to this clone: The same CDR3 can be traced to other DNA sequences in this sample. V usage is TRBV18 and J usage is TRBJ1-1, with D possibly being TRBD1 (5 bases). Germline assignment: CDR1 KGHSH and CDR2 LQKENI. This CDR3 spans 14 amino acids. Trimming removed 1 base at V and 4 bases at J, with 10 bases between. CDR3 DNA sequence: TGTGCCAGCTCACCACAGGGGCAGGGCACTGAAGCTTTCTTT. It codes for CASSPQGQGTEAFF.

The J gene is TRBJ2-7, the V gene TRBV4-1, with a weak D call TRBD2 (6 bases). Looked up from germline, CDR1 is MGHRA and CDR2 is YSYEKL. V shed 0 bases and J shed 9 bases, with 12 bases lying between them. CDR3 length: 13 residues. In nucleotides, the CDR3 is TGCGCCAGCAGCCAAGATCGGCGGGGTGGGCAGTACTTC. Protein product: CASSQDRRGGQYF.

The rearrangement uses TRBV7-2 and TRBJ2-3; no definite D call. The CDR3 loop spans 14 amino acids. Trimming removed 2 bases from V and 1 base from J, with 7 bases in between. CDR1 and CDR2 from the germline V gene are SGHTA and FQGNSA. The CDR3 coding sequence is TGTGCCAGCAGCTTATTGGCACGCACAGATACGCAGTATTTT. This encodes CASSLLARTDTQYF.

This sequence joins TRBV6-2 or TRBV6-3 and TRBJ2-4; the match to TRBD1 covers 9 bases. The CDR3 is 18 residues long. V shed 4 bases, J shed 5 bases, and the junction held 15 bases outside the gene matches. Germline V CDR1 and CDR2: MNHEY, SVGEGT. CDR3 protein: CASSSRQGGPASENIQYF. The DNA for the CDR3 is TGTGCCAGCAGTTCCAGACAGGGGGGTCCGGCGTCCGAAAACATTCAGTACTTC.

V is TRBV5-1 and J is TRBJ2-1; D may be TRBD2 (5 bases). This CDR3 spans 16 amino acids. V lost 0 bases to trimming and J lost 0 bases, with 10 bases between them. Germline V CDR1 and CDR2: SGHRS, YFSETQ. CDR3 amino acids: CASSLDGGGSYNEQFF. In DNA, the CDR3 is TGCGCCAGCAGCTTGGATGGCGGAGGCTCCTACAATGAGCAGTTCTTC.

A single count supports this clone. The V call is TRBV28, the J call TRBJ2-1, with 12 bases that match TRBD2. Germline CDR1 is MDHEN and CDR2 is SYDVKM. The CDR3 consists of 16 residues. J lost 8 bases, V lost 6 bases, and 11 bases had no gene match. The CDR3 nucleotides read TGTGCCAGCAGACCTGCCCGGACTAGCGGGAAATATGAGCAGTTCTTC. Its translation: CASRPARTSGKYEQFF.

The J gene is TRBJ2-1, the V gene TRBV4-3; 9 bases are shared with TRBD2. The CDR3 totals 21 residues. The V gene end was trimmed by 0 bases and the J gene end by 0 bases; junction bases not matched to a gene: 15. Looked up from germline, CDR1 is LGHNA and CDR2 is YSLEER. For the CDR3, the DNA is TGCGCCAGCAGCCAAGATTTGGCTAGCGGGATAGGGGTAAGCTCCTACAATGAGCAGTTCTTC. This codes for CASSQDLASGIGVSSYNEQFF.

The J gene is TRBJ1-1, the V gene TRBV28, with D tentatively TRBD1 (6 bases). The germline CDR1 and CDR2 sequences are MDHEN and SYDVKM. The CDR3 runs 14 residues. Trimming pared 3 bases from V and 3 bases from J, leaving 11 bases between. The CDR3 region is CASSFRGWDTEAFF. The CDR3, as DNA: TGTGCCAGCAGTTTCAGGGGTTGGGACACTGAAGCTTTCTTT.

This clone appeared a few times. This chain connects TRBV5-4 to TRBJ2-7; D perhaps matches TRBD2 (6 bases). This CDR3 is 14 amino acids long. The germline V and J ends were trimmed by 4 bases and 7 bases, with 18 bases remaining between them. Germline CDR1 is SGHNT and CDR2 is YYREEE (reference sequence). The CDR3 DNA reads as TGTGCCAGCAGCATCTCGGGGCTTGCGGGAGAGCAGTACTTC. It translates to CASSISGLAGEQYF. The whole variable domain, filled in from reference TRBV5-4 and TRBJ2-7, reads ETGVTQSPTHLIKTRGQQVTLRCSSQSGHNTVSWYQQALGQGPQFIFQYYREEENGRGNFPPRFSGLQFPNYSSELNVNALELDDSALYLCASSISGLAGEQYFGPGTRLTVT.

V and J are TRBV5-1 and TRBJ2-3; TRBD2 might be the D (6 bases). Germline V CDR1 and CDR2: SGHRS, YFSETQ. Trimming took 6 bases from V and 0 from J, leaving 11 bases between them. This CDR3 comprises 14 residues. CDR3 loop: CASKTSRSTDTQYF. The DNA for the CDR3 is TGCGCCAGCAAAACTAGCCGGAGCACAGATACGCAGTATTTT.

This chain connects TRBV9 to TRBJ1-6; D may be TRBD1 (5 bases). Looked up from germline, CDR1 is SGDLS and CDR2 is YYNGEE. The CDR3 is 15 amino acids. The V and J ends lost 3 bases and 5 bases respectively, with 12 bases between them. CDR3 protein: CASSATQGNNSPLHF. CDR3 coding DNA: TGTGCCAGCAGCGCCACCCAGGGAAATAATTCACCCCTCCACTTT.

The chain is built from TRBV19 and TRBJ1-1; TRBD1 agrees at 8 bases. The germline V gene has CDR1 LNHDA and CDR2 SQIVND (reference sequence). The V segment lost 5 bases and the J segment 0 bases; nucleotides outside the gene matches: 8. This CDR3 has 16 amino acids. The CDR3 bases are TGTGCCAGTAGTTTATATGGACAGGGCATGAACACTGAAGCTTTCTTT. Translated, it gives CASSLYGQGMNTEAFF.

V usage is TRBV19 and J usage is TRBJ1-5; D is perhaps TRBD1 (6 bases). V was cut by 0 bases and J by 2 bases, with 11 bases left in between. The germline V gene encodes CDR1 LNHDA and CDR2 SQIVND (reference sequence). This CDR3 comprises 16 residues. The CDR3 sequence: CASSIETRGRNQPQHF. CDR3 coding DNA: TGTGCCAGTAGTATAGAAACCAGGGGACGCAATCAGCCCCAGCATTTT.

The rearrangement links TRBV18 to TRBJ2-7, with D possibly TRBD1 on 7 matching bases. Trimming pared 4 bases from V and 1 base from J, leaving 11 bases between. Germline CDR1 reads KGHSH; CDR2 reads LQKENI. The CDR3 spans 14 residues. The CDR3 reads CASSRAGGSYEQYF. CDR3 sequence (DNA): TGTGCCAGCTCACGGGCAGGGGGGTCCTACGAGCAGTACTTC.

The J gene is TRBJ2-3, the V gene TRBV29-1, with TRBD1 matching 9 bases. The CDR3 spans 14 residues. Trimming took 4 bases from V and 5 from J; bases not matched to a gene: 7. In germline, CDR1 is SQVTM, CDR2 ANQGSEA. DNA for the CDR3: TGCAGCGTTGCTGGACAGGGGCTGGGAGATACGCAGTATTTT. This codes for CSVAGQGLGDTQYF.

This sequence joins TRBV30 and TRBJ2-1; D call uncertain. This CDR3 has 13 residues. V gave up 1 base and J gave up 11 bases, with 15 bases separating them. CDR1 and CDR2 from the germline V gene are GTSNPN and SVGIG (reference sequence). As DNA, the CDR3 is TGTGCCTGGAGTGCTGGATTAGCCCTACAGCAGTTCTTC. As protein: CAWSAGLALQQFF. The entire variable domain, with the rest obtained from reference TRBV30 and TRBJ2-1, is as follows: SQTIHQWPATLVQPVGSPLSLECTVEGTSNPNLYWYRQAAGRGLQLLFYSVGIGQISSEVPQNLSASRPQDRQFILSSKKLLLSDSGFYLCAWSAGLALQQFFGPGTRLTVL.

This rearrangement joins TRBV9 to TRBJ2-5; TRBD2 aligns across 8 bases. From germline, CDR1 is SGDLS and CDR2 YYNGEE. J gave up 5 bases and V 0 bases, and 9 bases lay outside the gene matches. This CDR3 has 16 residues. CDR3 in amino acids: CASSVEEREPRETQYF. The CDR3 DNA reads TGTGCCAGCAGCGTAGAGGAGCGGGAGCCCCGGGAGACCCAGTACTTC.

V usage is TRBV19 and J usage is TRBJ1-1, with D uncertain. CDR1 LNHDA and CDR2 SQIVND come from the germline V gene (reference sequence). The V gene lost 5 bases and the J gene lost 3 bases, with 19 bases spanning the gap. CDR3 length equals 16 residues. The CDR3 region is CASSPFGRLEDTEAFF. In DNA, the CDR3 is TGTGCCAGTAGTCCCTTCGGGCGTTTGGAGGACACTGAAGCTTTCTTT.

This clone was seen more than once but under ten times. The chain combines TRBV5-1 with TRBJ2-5; 7 bases are shared with TRBD2. Germline V gene data show CDR1 as SGHRS and CDR2 as YFSETQ. The J segment lost 4 bases and the V segment lost 2 bases, leaving 2 bases of the junction unmatched. CDR3 length: 13 residues. The CDR3 sequence is CASSLAGRETQYF. The CDR3 DNA sequence: TGCGCCAGCAGCTTAGCGGGACGAGAGACCCAGTACTTC.

This clone was picked up one time. The chain employs TRBV29-1 and TRBJ1-4; weak D call: TRBD1 (6 bases). CDR3 size: 13 residues. The germline V gene encodes CDR1 SQVTM and CDR2 ANQGSEA. Deletions cut 5 bases from V and 8 bases from J, with 15 bases between. The CDR3 nucleotides are TGCAGCGTTTTGGGGCAGGGGCGCGAAAAACTGTTTTTT. Translating gives CSVLGQGREKLFF. The whole variable domain, remainder taken from reference TRBV29-1 and TRBJ1-4, is SAVISQKPSRDICQRGTSLTIQCQVDSQVTMMFWYRQQPGQSLTLIATANQGSEATYESGFVIDKFPISRPNLTFSTLTVSNMSPEDSSIYLCSVLGQGREKLFFGSGTQLSVL.

The chain is built from TRBV7-9 and TRBJ1-4, with D perhaps TRBD1 (6 bases). Germline V gives CDR1 SEHNR, CDR2 FQNEAQ (reference sequence). Trimming shortened V by 1 base and J by 5 bases, and 11 bases separated the two germline ends. The CDR3 spans 15 residues. CDR3: CASSLVRGLNEKLFF. Here the CDR3 DNA reads TGTGCCAGCAGCTTAGTGAGGGGGTTAAATGAAAAACTGTTTTTT.

Comment on this clone: The junction shows a germline mismatch at one end, possibly a read error. The chain carries TRBV15 and TRBJ2-7; 11 nucleotides line up with TRBD2. Germline CDR1 LNHNV, CDR2 YYDKDF (reference sequence). The CDR3 consists of 14 residues. CDR3 nucleotide sequence: TGTGCCACCAGCCGAGAGGGACTAGCGGAAGAGCAGTACTTC. Translation gives CATSREGLAEEQYF.

This clone was seen a single time. The V and J genes are TRBV30 and TRBJ1-3; D ambiguous. This CDR3 contains 15 residues. V gave up 3 bases and J gave up 4 bases, with 16 bases separating them. The germline V gene encodes CDR1 GTSNPN and CDR2 SVGIG (reference sequence). The CDR3 here is CAWRRGTGEGNTIYF. CDR3 DNA sequence: TGTGCCTGGAGAAGAGGAACGGGAGAGGGAAACACCATATATTTT. Supplemented by reference TRBV30 and TRBJ1-3, the full variable domain reads SQTIHQWPATLVQPVGSPLSLECTVEGTSNPNLYWYRQAAGRGLQLLFYSVGIGQISSEVPQNLSASRPQDRQFILSSKKLLLSDSGFYLCAWRRGTGEGNTIYFGEGSWLTVV.

This rearrangement joins TRBV28 to TRBJ1-2; 7 nucleotides line up with TRBD1. V was pared by 6 bases and J by 3 bases, with 4 bases of the junction left unmatched. Per germline, CDR1 MDHEN and CDR2 SYDVKM. The CDR3 has 13 residues. CDR3 region: CASRRDSHYGYTF. The DNA for the CDR3 is TGTGCCAGCAGGAGGGACAGCCACTATGGCTACACCTTC.

The V gene is TRBV28, the J gene TRBJ2-3; the match to TRBD2 covers 9 bases. There are 17 residues in the CDR3. Per the germline V gene, CDR1 is MDHEN and CDR2 is SYDVKM. Unmatched junction bases numbered 6, after V lost 0 bases and J lost 2 bases. In DNA, the CDR3 is TGTGCCAGCAGTTTATGGACTAGCGGTGTTACCACAGATACGCAGTATTTT. Protein sequence: CASSLWTSGVTTDTQYF.